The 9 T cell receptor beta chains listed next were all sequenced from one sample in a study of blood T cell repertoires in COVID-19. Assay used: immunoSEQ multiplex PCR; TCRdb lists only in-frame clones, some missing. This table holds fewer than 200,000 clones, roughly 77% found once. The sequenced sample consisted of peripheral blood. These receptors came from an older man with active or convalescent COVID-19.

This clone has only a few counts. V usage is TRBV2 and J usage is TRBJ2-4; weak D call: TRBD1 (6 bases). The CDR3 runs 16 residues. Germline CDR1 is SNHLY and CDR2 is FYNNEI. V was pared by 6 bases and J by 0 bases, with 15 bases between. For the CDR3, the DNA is TGTGCCAGCAGCCTTCGACAGGACCCAGCCAAAAACATTCAGTACTTC. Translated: CASSLRQDPAKNIQYF.

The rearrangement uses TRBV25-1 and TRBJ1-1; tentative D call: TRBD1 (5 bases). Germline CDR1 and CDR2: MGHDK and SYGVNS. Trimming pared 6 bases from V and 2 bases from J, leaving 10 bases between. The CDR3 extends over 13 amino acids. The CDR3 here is CASRTGKNTEAFF. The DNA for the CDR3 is TGTGCCAGCAGAACAGGAAAAAACACTGAAGCTTTCTTT.

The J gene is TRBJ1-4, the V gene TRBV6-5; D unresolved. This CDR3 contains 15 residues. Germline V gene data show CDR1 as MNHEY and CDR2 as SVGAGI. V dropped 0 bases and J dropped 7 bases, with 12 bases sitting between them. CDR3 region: CASSYSEQGGEKLFF. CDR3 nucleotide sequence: TGTGCCAGCAGTTACTCGGAACAAGGAGGTGAAAAACTGTTTTTT.

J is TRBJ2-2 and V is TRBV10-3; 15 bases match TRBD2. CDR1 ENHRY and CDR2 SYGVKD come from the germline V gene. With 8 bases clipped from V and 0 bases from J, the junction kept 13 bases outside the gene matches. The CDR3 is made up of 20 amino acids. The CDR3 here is CAIQNEGLAGGGPNTGELFF. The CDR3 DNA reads TGTGCCATCCAGAATGAGGGACTAGCGGGAGGTGGGCCGAACACCGGGGAGCTGTTTTTT.

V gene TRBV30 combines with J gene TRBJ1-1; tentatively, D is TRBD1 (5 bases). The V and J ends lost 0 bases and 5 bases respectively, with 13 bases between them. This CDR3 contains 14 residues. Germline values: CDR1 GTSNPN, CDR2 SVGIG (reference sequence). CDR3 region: CAWSVRRAGTEAFF. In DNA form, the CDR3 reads TGTGCCTGGAGTGTACGCAGGGCGGGGACTGAAGCTTTCTTT.

The CDR3 DNA sequence: TGTGCCCTGGGGGCCCCGGGGGAAAAACTGTTTTTT. Amino acid sequence: CALGAPGEKLFF. The chain is built from TRBV24-1 and TRBJ1-4; maybe TRBD1 (6 bases). This CDR3 has 12 residues. Trimming left V 12 bases short and J 8 bases short, with 15 bases between. The V gene's germline CDR1 is KGHDR and CDR2 SFDVKD.

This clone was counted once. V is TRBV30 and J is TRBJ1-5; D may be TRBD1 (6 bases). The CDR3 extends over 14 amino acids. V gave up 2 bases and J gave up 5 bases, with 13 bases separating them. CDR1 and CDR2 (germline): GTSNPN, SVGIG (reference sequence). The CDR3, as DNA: TGTGCCTGGAGTTCCCTGGACAGCGATCAGCCCCAGCATTTT. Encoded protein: CAWSSLDSDQPQHF.

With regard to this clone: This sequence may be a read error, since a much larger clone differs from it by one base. The CDR3 sequence: CASSPDRDYGYTF. For the CDR3, the DNA is TGTGCCAGCAGCCCCGACAGGGACTATGGCTACACCTTC. The chain joins TRBV7-9 to TRBJ1-2, with 7 bases lining up with TRBD1. Germline loops: CDR1 SEHNR, CDR2 FQNEAQ (reference sequence). The CDR3 is made up of 13 amino acids. With V trimmed by 5 bases and J by 3 bases, 3 bases remained unmatched.

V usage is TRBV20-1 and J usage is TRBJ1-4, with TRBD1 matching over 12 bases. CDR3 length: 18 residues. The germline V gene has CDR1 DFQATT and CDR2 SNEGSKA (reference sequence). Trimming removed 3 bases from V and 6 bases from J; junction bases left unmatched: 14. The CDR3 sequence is CSASSMRDRGRKDEKLFF. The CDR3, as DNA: TGCAGTGCTAGTTCCATGAGGGACAGGGGGCGCAAGGATGAAAAACTGTTTTTT.